The clone carrying this T cell receptor beta chain was detected only a few times. Time point reported: longitudinal time-point 3. Using its own MiXCR run on the 5' RACE reads, TCRdb lists one record per CDR3 protein. In the table there are approximately 100,000 distinct CDR3 sequences, 10% to 11% of which are singletons. The data belong to a study of neurological immune-mediated disorders. Germline CDR1 and CDR2: DFQATT and SNEGSKA (reference sequence). V lost 2 bases to trimming and J lost 0 bases, with 23 bases between them. This CDR3 region has 19 residues. What was sequenced was PBMCs. The chain combines TRBV20-1 with TRBJ2-1; D is possibly TRBD2 (5 bases). The sequence was obtained from a female donor with HTLV-1-associated myelopathy (HAM/TSP). CDR3 protein: CSARFERPRKENSYNEQFF. The CDR3 DNA is TGCAGTGCTAGATTTGAGCGGCCCCGGAAGGAAAACTCCTACAATGAGCAGTTCTTC.